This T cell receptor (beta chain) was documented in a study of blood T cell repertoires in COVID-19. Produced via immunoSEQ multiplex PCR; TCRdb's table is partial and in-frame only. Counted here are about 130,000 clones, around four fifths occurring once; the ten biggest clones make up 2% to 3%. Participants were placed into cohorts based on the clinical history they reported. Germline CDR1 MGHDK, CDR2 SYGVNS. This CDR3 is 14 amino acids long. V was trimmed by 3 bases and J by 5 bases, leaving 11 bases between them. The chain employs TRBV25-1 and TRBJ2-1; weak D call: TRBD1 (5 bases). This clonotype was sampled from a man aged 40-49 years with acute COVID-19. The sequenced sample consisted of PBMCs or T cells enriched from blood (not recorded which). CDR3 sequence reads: CASSDPDSDNEQFF. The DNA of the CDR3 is TGTGCCAGCAGTGACCCCGACAGCGACAATGAGCAGTTCTTC.